These T cell receptor beta chains were read from a single sample in a study of shared clonotypes between healthy human individuals. Profiling relied on immunoSEQ multiplex PCR, and the TCRdb table lists in-frame clones only, not all of them. The sample lists about 2 million clones; 85% to 95% were seen once. Sequencing was done on a sample of naive CD8+ T cells sorted from blood. Receptor source: a man between 18 and 29 years old in good health. Both conserved end residues are part of each CDR3. The D gene is left open where the match is weak. A clone size is listed for some rows: how often the clone was seen (once, few, many), or a class if it is expanded.

V gene	J gene	clone size	D gene	CDR3 protein	CDR3 DNA
TRBV4-1	TRBJ2-3	.	TRBD1	CASSRWDSPTDTQYF	TGCGCCAGCAGCCGCTGGGACAGTCCCACAGATACGCAGTATTTT
TRBV5-8	TRBJ2-3	once	TRBD1	CASSSGQTNTDTQYF	TGTGCCAGCAGCTCGGGACAGACGAACACAGATACGCAGTATTTT
TRBV2	TRBJ1-5	.	TRBD1	CASTLQGDNQPQHF	TGTGCCAGCACTCTACAGGGGGACAATCAGCCCCAGCATTTT
TRBV20-1	TRBJ2-3	once	.	CSASEDTQYF	TGCAGTGCTAGTGAAGATACGCAGTATTTT
TRBV6-5	TRBJ1-1	few	.	CASSYGGGTEAFF	TGTGCCAGCAGTTACGGGGGTGGCACTGAAGCTTTCTTT
TRBV9	TRBJ2-3	.	.	CASSLGSGRDSDPRDTQYF	TGTGCCAGCAGCCTCGGTTCGGGGCGGGACTCTGACCCTCGGGATACGCAGTATTTT
TRBV5-6	TRBJ2-2	.	TRBD1	CASSHLMGQSVVETGELFF	TGTGCCAGCAGCCACTTAATGGGACAGTCCGTGGTGGAGACCGGGGAGCTGTTTTTT
TRBV4-3	TRBJ2-2	.	.	CASSQHEDAGELFF	TGCGCCAGCAGCCAACATGAGGACGCCGGGGAGCTGTTTTTT
TRBV6-6	TRBJ2-7	.	TRBD2	CASSLGLAGDTYEQYF	TGTGCCAGCAGCCTCGGACTAGCGGGAGACACCTACGAGCAGTACTTC
TRBV6-5	TRBJ2-1	.	.	CASTNSGGGDEQFF	TGTGCCAGCACAAACTCAGGTGGGGGCGATGAGCAGTTCTTC
TRBV28	TRBJ2-7	.	.	CASSFRGLYEQYF	TGTGCCAGCAGTTTCAGGGGTCTTTACGAGCAGTACTTC
TRBV6-4	TRBJ1-2	.	TRBD1	CASSDPGQVDGYTF	TGTGCCAGCAGTGACCCGGGACAGGTCGATGGCTACACCTTC
TRBV18	TRBJ1-1	.	.	CASSSDFEAFF	TGTGCCAGCTCATCAGATTTTGAAGCTTTCTTT
TRBV7-8	TRBJ1-3	.	.	CASSLGGDTIYF	TGTGCCAGCAGCTTAGGAGGGGACACCATATATTTT
TRBV5-1	TRBJ2-7	once	.	CASSWNQGSYEQYF	TGCGCCAGCAGCTGGAACCAGGGGAGCTACGAGCAGTACTTC
TRBV2	TRBJ1-2	.	TRBD1	CASTQGGQGASGYTF	TGTGCCAGCACCCAGGGGGGACAGGGGGCGAGCGGCTACACCTTC
TRBV29-1	TRBJ2-1	.	.	CSVEDEGVEQFF	TGCAGCGTTGAAGATGAAGGGGTTGAGCAGTTCTTC
TRBV27	TRBJ1-1	.	.	CASSPQRGFNTEAFF	TGTGCCAGCAGTCCTCAAAGGGGGTTTAACACTGAAGCTTTCTTT
TRBV7-8	TRBJ2-2	.	.	CASSRNTGELFF	TGTGCCAGCAGTCGAAACACCGGGGAGCTGTTTTTT
TRBV4-1	TRBJ1-5	.	.	CASSQVTTAYQPQHF	TGCGCCAGCAGCCAAGTCACGACAGCTTATCAGCCCCAGCATTTT
TRBV19	TRBJ2-7	.	.	CASSSAEVAYEQYF	TGTGCCAGTAGTTCCGCGGAGGTTGCCTACGAGCAGTACTTC
TRBV11-2	TRBJ2-7	.	TRBD2	CASSLGTRGLAEQYF	TGTGCCAGCAGCTTAGGGACTAGGGGACTGGCCGAGCAGTACTTC
TRBV5-4	TRBJ1-1	few	.	CASSWDGLNTEAFF	TGTGCCAGCAGTTGGGACGGATTGAACACTGAAGCTTTCTTT
TRBV5-4	TRBJ2-1	.	.	CASSFQGGGKNEQFF	TGTGCCAGCAGCTTCCAGGGGGGGGGCAAAAATGAGCAGTTCTTC
TRBV13	TRBJ2-7	.	.	CASARQAYPYEQYF	TGTGCCAGCGCCCGACAGGCTTATCCCTACGAGCAGTACTTC
TRBV4-1	TRBJ2-3	.	.	CASSPLTNAHQAPDTQYF	TGCGCCAGCAGCCCCCTTACTAACGCTCATCAAGCCCCCGATACGCAGTATTTT
TRBV4-3	TRBJ1-6	.	TRBD1	CASSSESGQRASPLHF	TGCGCCAGCAGCAGTGAATCGGGACAGAGAGCGTCACCCCTCCACTTT
TRBV11-2	TRBJ2-5	once	TRBD2	CASSLVAGAEETQYF	TGTGCCAGCAGCTTAGTAGCGGGGGCCGAAGAGACCCAGTACTTC
TRBV4-2	TRBJ1-1	.	.	CASSLLEGGEAEAFF	TGTGCCAGCAGCCTCCTAGAGGGAGGAGAGGCTGAAGCTTTCTTT